Following are 2 T cell receptor beta chains from one sample sequenced in a study of shared clonotypes between healthy human individuals. The method was immunoSEQ multiplex PCR; TCRdb's version includes in-frame clones alone and lacks a portion of them. The sample contains millions of clones, 90% to 95% of which appear only once. The source material was naive CD4+ T cells sorted from blood. The subset was: CD45RA+ positively selected. The origin of the receptors is a man aged 18 to 35 in good health.

The CDR3 bases are TGTGCCAGCAGCGTAGGGATGTGGGAGACCCAGTACTTC. Its translation: CASSVGMWETQYF. This sequence joins TRBV9 and TRBJ2-5, with D unresolved. The germline gives CDR1 SGDLS, CDR2 YYNGEE. With 0 bases removed from V and 5 bases from J, the gap between germline ends came to 8 bases. The CDR3 contains 13 residues.

The chain couples TRBV7-9 to TRBJ1-2, with D possibly being TRBD1 (5 bases). CDR3 length: 14 amino acids. Germline V lookup: CDR1 SEHNR, CDR2 FQNEAQ (reference sequence). Trimming shortened V by 2 bases and J by 8 bases, and 15 bases separated the two germline ends. Here the CDR3 reads CASSLTGAESGYTF. For the CDR3, the DNA is TGTGCCAGCAGCTTAACCGGGGCCGAGAGCGGCTACACCTTC.